These T cell receptor beta chains were read from a single sample in a study of cytomegalovirus exposure and HLA in healthy donors. TCRdb keeps only in-frame clones here, not all; method: immunoSEQ multiplex PCR. The sample has 99,000 or so clones, around 78% seen once. The sequencing sample was made of PBMCs. The receptors shown here come from a male donor in good health and CMV-seronegative. Both conserved end residues are part of each CDR3. The order of the fields is CDR3 DNA, CDR3 protein, clone size, J gene, V gene, CDR3 length, D gene. The D gene is left open where the match is weak. The size of a clone is reported for some rows only, either as once, few or many, or as a class for expanded clones.

TGTGCCAGCAGCCCGCGGGAGAACTCCTACGAGCAGTACTTC CASSPRENSYEQYF . TRBJ2-7 TRBV27 14 TRBD2
TGTGCCACCAGCAGAGATCCAGCGGGAGGGCGCACAGATACGCAGTATTTT CATSRDPAGGRTDTQYF . TRBJ2-3 TRBV15 17 TRBD2
TGTGCCAGCAGCCCCTCCGGACTAGCGGGGGAGGGAGAGACCCAGTACTTC CASSPSGLAGEGETQYF few TRBJ2-5 TRBV7-9 17 TRBD2
TGTGCCAGCAGCTTAGACGGCGCGGGAGGGCCTTACGAGCAGTACTTC CASSLDGAGGPYEQYF . TRBJ2-7 TRBV7-2 16 TRBD2
TGTGCCAGCAGCCCCCACCCGGGGCTAGCGCCCTACGAGCAGTACTTC CASSPHPGLAPYEQYF . TRBJ2-7 TRBV9 16 .
TGCAGCGTTGAGGGAGGGACTTATAACTATGGCTACACCTTC CSVEGGTYNYGYTF . TRBJ1-2 TRBV29-1 14 .
TGTGCCAGCAGCGACCGGACAGGCATGGGGCATGAGCAGTTCTTC CASSDRTGMGHEQFF . TRBJ2-1 TRBV5-6 15 TRBD1
TGTGCCTGGAGTGTAGTTAGCGGGAGTCACGAGCAGTACTTC CAWSVVSGSHEQYF . TRBJ2-7 TRBV30 14 TRBD2
TGTGCCAGCAGTTATAACTGGCAGGTCTATGGCTACACCTTC CASSYNWQVYGYTF once TRBJ1-2 TRBV6-5 14 .
TGTGCCAGCAGCATTAGACAGGGTGGCTACACCTTC CASSIRQGGYTF . TRBJ1-2 TRBV5-6 12 TRBD1
TGTGCCACCAGCAAAAGAAAGGGGATCCCAGCGGATACGCAGTATTTT CATSKRKGIPADTQYF . TRBJ2-3 TRBV15 16 .
TGTGCCAGCAGCTTGACAGGAGGTTTGTCCGGGGAGCTGTTTTTT CASSLTGGLSGELFF few TRBJ2-2 TRBV11-1 15 .
TGCGCCAGCAGCCAAGAAGACAATTATCAGCCCCAGCATTTT CASSQEDNYQPQHF few TRBJ1-5 TRBV4-1 14 .
TGCAGCGTTGAAGGACACCTGAACACTGAAGCTTTCTTT CSVEGHLNTEAFF . TRBJ1-1 TRBV29-1 13 .
TGTGCCAGCAGCTCAGGGCCTTATTTGGGCCAAGAGACCCAGTACTTC CASSSGPYLGQETQYF . TRBJ2-5 TRBV9 16 .
TGTGCCAGCAGCCCTCCGGAGGGGAGGGGAAGGGTCTATGGCTACACCTTC CASSPPEGRGRVYGYTF . TRBJ1-2 TRBV5-6 17 .
TGTGCCAGCAGCCCTTGGCGGGCCATCCAAGAGACCCAGTACTTC CASSPWRAIQETQYF . TRBJ2-5 TRBV7-9 15 .
TGTGCCAGCAGCTTAACCCATGGAAGGGAGGACACTGAAGCTTTCTTT CASSLTHGREDTEAFF . TRBJ1-1 TRBV11-3 16 .
TGTGCCATCAGTGGACAGGGTATAGGAAATGAGCAGTTCTTC CAISGQGIGNEQFF . TRBJ2-1 TRBV10-3 14 TRBD1
TGTGCCACCAGCAGAGGACAGGGGGACGACTATGGCTACACCTTC CATSRGQGDDYGYTF . TRBJ1-2 TRBV15 15 TRBD1
TGTGCCAGCAGTTTATTGAGCGGGAGCGGCTACAATGAGCAGTTCTTC CASSLLSGSGYNEQFF . TRBJ2-1 TRBV27 16 TRBD2
TGTGCCAGCAGTTCGCTAGCGGGAGTCACGTACGAGCAGTACTTC CASSSLAGVTYEQYF . TRBJ2-7 TRBV28 15 TRBD2
TGTGCCTGGAGTGTACCCCTAGCGGGGGGGGAGACCCAGTACTTC CAWSVPLAGGETQYF . TRBJ2-5 TRBV30 15 TRBD2
TGTGCCAGCAGCTTTATTCTGTGGACAGCTAACACTGAAGCTTTCTTT CASSFILWTANTEAFF . TRBJ1-1 TRBV5-6 16 .
TGTGCCAGCAGCTTAAAGGAGGGGGGGGAGCAGTACTTC CASSLKEGGEQYF . TRBJ2-7 TRBV7-3 13 .
TGTGCCAGCAGCTTTGGTAGCGCTGAAGCTTTCTTT CASSFGSAEAFF . TRBJ1-1 TRBV7-6 12 .
TGTGCCACCAGCAGCCCAGGGGCAGGGGATACGCAGTATTTT CATSSPGAGDTQYF . TRBJ2-3 TRBV15 14 .
TGTGCCAGCAGCTCGTGGGACAGAGAAAAATATACTAACTATGGCTACACCTTC CASSSWDREKYTNYGYTF . TRBJ1-2 TRBV7-8 18 TRBD1
TGTGCCAGCTCACCAAGGACTAGCGGCTCCAGCTCCTACAATGAGCAGTTCTTC CASSPRTSGSSSYNEQFF . TRBJ2-1 TRBV18 18 TRBD2
TGTGCCAGCAGCGTAGGACCAGGGAAAGAAAAACTGTTTTTT CASSVGPGKEKLFF . TRBJ1-4 TRBV9 14 .
TGTTCCAGCAGCCTCGAGGGGGAGCTGTTTTTT CSSSLEGELFF few TRBJ2-2 TRBV7-9 11 .
TGCGCCACCTCGGGGGGGGGCAGAGGGTATTTT CATSGGGRGYF . TRBJ2-3 TRBV10-2 11 TRBD2
TGTGCCAGCAGCCCACAGGGGGCCCTAAGGAACACCGGGGAGCTGTTTTTT CASSPQGALRNTGELFF few TRBJ2-2 TRBV2 17 TRBD1
TGTGCCAGCAGTCTGGACAGGGCAGCCTACGAGCAGTACTTC CASSLDRAAYEQYF . TRBJ2-7 TRBV6-6 14 TRBD1
TGCGCCAGCAGCCAAGATGGGGGAGCGGGCACCGGGGAGCTGTTTTTT CASSQDGGAGTGELFF . TRBJ2-2 TRBV4-3 16 .
TGTGCCAGCAGCGTAGGTCGGCGGGAGGGCCGGGACGAGCAGTACTTC CASSVGRREGRDEQYF . TRBJ2-7 TRBV9 16 TRBD2
TGTGCCAGCAGTGAAGTGGAGTCAGATACGCAGTATTTT CASSEVESDTQYF . TRBJ2-3 TRBV2 13 .
TGTGCCAGCAGCCTAGGGAGCGGTTACAATGAGCAGTTCTTC CASSLGSGYNEQFF . TRBJ2-1 TRBV5-6 14 .
TGTGCCAGCAGCCCCGGGTGGGACAGTACTGAGCAGTTCTTC CASSPGWDSTEQFF . TRBJ2-1 TRBV7-3 14 TRBD1
TGTGCCAGCACTCTAGAACAGGGTCTCCACTTT CASTLEQGLHF . TRBJ1-6 TRBV6-1 11 .
TGTGCCAGCAGCCCGCCACCGGAGATCTACTTGAACACTGAAGCTTTCTTT CASSPPPEIYLNTEAFF . TRBJ1-1 TRBV5-8 17 .
TGTGCCAGCAGCCCCGGAGGGGATGGGGTCTTCGGAAACACCATATATTTT CASSPGGDGVFGNTIYF . TRBJ1-3 TRBV28 17 .
TGTGCCAGCTCACCATATACGGGGTTCGACTATGGCTACACCTTC CASSPYTGFDYGYTF . TRBJ1-2 TRBV18 15 .
TGTGCCACCAGCAGAGACCCCGACAGGGGAAACGGCTACACCTTC CATSRDPDRGNGYTF . TRBJ1-2 TRBV15 15 TRBD1
TGTGCCAGCAGCCAAGATCCGGTGGGAGGCTCGGGGGAGCAGTACTTC CASSQDPVGGSGEQYF once TRBJ2-7 TRBV4-2 16 .
TGTGCCTGGGAGCAGCGGGAGGGCCTGGAAAGCACAGATACGCAGTATTTT CAWEQREGLESTDTQYF . TRBJ2-3 TRBV30 17 TRBD2
TGTGCCAGCAGCCAAGAAGGCGGCTACCTAGTCACAGATACGCAGTATTTT CASSQEGGYLVTDTQYF . TRBJ2-3 TRBV4-2 17 .
TGTGCCAGTAGTATTTCTAGCGGGAGGGTTTTTCCCAATGAGCAGTTCTTC CASSISSGRVFPNEQFF . TRBJ2-1 TRBV19 17 TRBD2
TGTGCCAGCAGCTTAGTCAGGCTCTGGAGGGGCCCCACAGATACGCAGTATTTT CASSLVRLWRGPTDTQYF . TRBJ2-3 TRBV11-2 18 .
TGTGCCAGCAGCTTGGGAGGGGGAAATCAGCCCCAGCATTTT CASSLGGGNQPQHF . TRBJ1-5 TRBV5-6 14 .
TGTGCCAGCAGACTGGACAGGAACACCGGGGAGCTGTTTTTT CASRLDRNTGELFF . TRBJ2-2 TRBV6-1 14 .
TGTGCCAGTAGTATTGGGACAGGGGAGTGGGACGAGCAGTACTTC CASSIGTGEWDEQYF few TRBJ2-7 TRBV19 15 TRBD1
TGTGCCAGCAGCCACCCAGGGGGCACGAACACTGAAGCTTTCTTT CASSHPGGTNTEAFF . TRBJ1-1 TRBV16 15 TRBD1
TGTGCCAGCAGCAGCCTCCGGGACAGGGTTCCTATAGCCAAAAACATTCAGTACTTC CASSSLRDRVPIAKNIQYF . TRBJ2-4 TRBV21-1 19 .
TGTGCCACCAGCAGAGATGGTAATAGCGGGGGGGAGCAGTACTTC CATSRDGNSGGEQYF . TRBJ2-7 TRBV15 15 TRBD2
TGTGCCAGCAGCTTTGAGGGTGACGAGCAGTACTTC CASSFEGDEQYF . TRBJ2-7 TRBV13 12 .
TGTGCCAGCAGGATGGGACAGGGAGGCACTGAAGCTTTCTTT CASRMGQGGTEAFF . TRBJ1-1 TRBV27 14 TRBD1
TGTGCCAGCAGCTTGGTAGTTAACACTGAAGCTTTCTTT CASSLVVNTEAFF . TRBJ1-1 TRBV7-3 13 .
TGTGCCAGCAGCTTGGCGTTATCGGAGACTGAAGCTTTCTTT CASSLALSETEAFF . TRBJ1-1 TRBV5-4 14 .
TGTGCCAGCAGCTCTTTCAGCGGGAGGGCCAAAAATGAGCAGTTCTTC CASSSFSGRAKNEQFF few TRBJ2-1 TRBV7-7 16 TRBD2